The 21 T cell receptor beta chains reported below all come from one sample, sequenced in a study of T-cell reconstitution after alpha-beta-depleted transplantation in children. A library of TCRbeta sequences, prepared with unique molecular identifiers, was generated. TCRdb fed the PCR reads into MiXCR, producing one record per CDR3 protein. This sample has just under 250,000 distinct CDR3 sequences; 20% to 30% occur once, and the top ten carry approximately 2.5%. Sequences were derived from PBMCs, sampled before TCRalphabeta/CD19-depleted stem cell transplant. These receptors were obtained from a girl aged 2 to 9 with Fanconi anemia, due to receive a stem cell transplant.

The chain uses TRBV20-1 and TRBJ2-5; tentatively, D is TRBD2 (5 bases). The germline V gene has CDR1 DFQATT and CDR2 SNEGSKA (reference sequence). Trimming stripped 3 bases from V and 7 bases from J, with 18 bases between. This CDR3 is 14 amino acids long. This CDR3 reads CSASPDLATRTQYF. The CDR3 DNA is TGCAGTGCTAGTCCCGATCTAGCCACAAGGACCCAGTACTTC.

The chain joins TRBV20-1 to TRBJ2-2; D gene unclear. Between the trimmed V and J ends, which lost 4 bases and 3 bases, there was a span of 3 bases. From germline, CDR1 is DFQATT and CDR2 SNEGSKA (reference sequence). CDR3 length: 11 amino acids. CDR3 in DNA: TGCAGTGCTACGGACACCGGGGAGCTGTTTTTT. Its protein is CSATDTGELFF.

The CDR3 nucleotides are TGTGCCAGCTCACCACTCGTGCGTGGCGGGACCCTATTGACCCAGTACTTC. Translated, it gives CASSPLVRGGTLLTQYF. The chain uses TRBV18 and TRBJ2-5; maybe TRBD2 (6 bases). Germline CDR1 KGHSH, CDR2 LQKENI. V lost 1 base and J 7 bases, leaving 22 bases between the germline ends. The CDR3 has 17 amino acids.

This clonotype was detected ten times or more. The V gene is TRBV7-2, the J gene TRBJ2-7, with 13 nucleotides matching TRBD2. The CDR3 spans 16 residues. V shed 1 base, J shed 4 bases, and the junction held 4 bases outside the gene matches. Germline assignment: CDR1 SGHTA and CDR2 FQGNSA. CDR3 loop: CASSLGLAGGAYEQYF. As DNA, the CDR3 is TGTGCCAGCAGCTTAGGACTAGCGGGAGGTGCGTACGAGCAGTACTTC.

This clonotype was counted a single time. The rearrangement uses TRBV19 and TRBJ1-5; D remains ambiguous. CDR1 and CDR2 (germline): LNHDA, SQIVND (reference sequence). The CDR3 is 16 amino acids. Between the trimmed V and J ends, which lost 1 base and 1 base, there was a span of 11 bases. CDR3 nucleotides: TGTGCCAGTAGTATAGTCTTCCAGGAGAGCAATCAGCCCCAGCATTTT. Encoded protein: CASSIVFQESNQPQHF. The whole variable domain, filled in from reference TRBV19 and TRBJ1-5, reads DGGITQSPKYLFRKEGQNVTLSCEQNLNHDAMYWYRQDPGQGLRLIYYSQIVNDFQKGDIAEGYSVSREKKESFPLTVTSAQKNPTAFYLCASSIVFQESNQPQHFGDGTRLSIL.

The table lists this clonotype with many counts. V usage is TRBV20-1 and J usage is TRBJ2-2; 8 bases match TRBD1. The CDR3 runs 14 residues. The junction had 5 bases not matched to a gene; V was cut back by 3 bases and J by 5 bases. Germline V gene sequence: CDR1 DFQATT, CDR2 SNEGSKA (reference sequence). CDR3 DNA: TGCAGTGCTAGTCCTCGACAGGGGACCGGGGAGCTGTTTTTT. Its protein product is CSASPRQGTGELFF.

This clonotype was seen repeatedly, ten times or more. In nucleotides, the CDR3 is TGTGCCAGCAGTTTATGGGCTAGAAGGGACAATGAGCAGTTCTTC. It specifies CASSLWARRDNEQFF. The chain uses TRBV12-3 or TRBV12-4 and TRBJ2-1; no firm D call. The CDR3 extends over 15 amino acids. Trimming took off 2 bases at V and 5 bases at J, with 13 bases between the two ends.

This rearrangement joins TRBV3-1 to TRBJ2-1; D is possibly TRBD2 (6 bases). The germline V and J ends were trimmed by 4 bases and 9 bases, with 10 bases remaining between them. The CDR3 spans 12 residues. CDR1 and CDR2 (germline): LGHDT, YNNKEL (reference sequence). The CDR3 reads CASSLGEVEQFF. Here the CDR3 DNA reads TGTGCCAGCAGCCTAGGGGAGGTTGAGCAGTTCTTC.

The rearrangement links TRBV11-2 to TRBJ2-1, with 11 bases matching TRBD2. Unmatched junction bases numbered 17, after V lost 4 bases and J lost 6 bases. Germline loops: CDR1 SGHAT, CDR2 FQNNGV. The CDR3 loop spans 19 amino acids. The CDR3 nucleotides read TGTGCCAGCAGCTCATCCCCCTTACGTCCGGGACTAGCGGTCAATGAGCAGTTCTTC. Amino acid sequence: CASSSSPLRPGLAVNEQFF.

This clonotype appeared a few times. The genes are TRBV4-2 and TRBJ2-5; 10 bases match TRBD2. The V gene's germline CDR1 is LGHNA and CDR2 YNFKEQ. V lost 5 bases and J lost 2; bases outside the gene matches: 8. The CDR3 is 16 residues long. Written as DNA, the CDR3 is TGTGCCAGCAGCTCACTTCCGGGACTAGCGCAAGAGACCCAGTACTTC. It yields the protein CASSSLPGLAQETQYF.

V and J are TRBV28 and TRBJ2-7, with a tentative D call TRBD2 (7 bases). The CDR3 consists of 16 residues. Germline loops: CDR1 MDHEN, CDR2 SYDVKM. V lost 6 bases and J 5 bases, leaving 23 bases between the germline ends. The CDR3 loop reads CASRWTRTGGFNEQYF. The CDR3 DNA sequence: TGTGCCAGCAGGTGGACCCGGACGGGGGGCTTTAACGAGCAGTACTTC.

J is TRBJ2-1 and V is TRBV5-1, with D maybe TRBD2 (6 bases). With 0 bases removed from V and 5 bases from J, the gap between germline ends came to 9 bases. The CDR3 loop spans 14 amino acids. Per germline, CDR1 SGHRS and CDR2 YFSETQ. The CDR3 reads CASSLVGSDNEQFF. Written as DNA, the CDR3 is TGCGCCAGCAGCTTGGTCGGGAGCGACAATGAGCAGTTCTTC. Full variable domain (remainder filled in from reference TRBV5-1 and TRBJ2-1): KAGVTQTPRYLIKTRGQQVTLSCSPISGHRSVSWYQQTPGQGLQFLFEYFSETQRNKGNFPGRFSGRQFSNSRSEMNVSTLELGDSALYLCASSLVGSDNEQFFGPGTRLTVL.

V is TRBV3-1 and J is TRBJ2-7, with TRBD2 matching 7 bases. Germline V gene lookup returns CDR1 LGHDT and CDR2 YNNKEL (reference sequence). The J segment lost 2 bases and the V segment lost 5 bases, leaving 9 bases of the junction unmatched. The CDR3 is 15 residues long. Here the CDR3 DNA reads TGTGCCAGCAGCTCCTTAGGAGCGGGGACCTACGAGCAGTACTTC. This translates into CASSSLGAGTYEQYF.

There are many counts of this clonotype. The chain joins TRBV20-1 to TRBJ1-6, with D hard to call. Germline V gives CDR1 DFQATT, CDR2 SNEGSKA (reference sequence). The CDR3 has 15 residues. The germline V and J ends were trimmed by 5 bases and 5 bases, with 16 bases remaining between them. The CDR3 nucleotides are TGCAGTGCTCGACACCGGACCGGTCATAATTCACCCCTCCACTTT. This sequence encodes CSARHRTGHNSPLHF.

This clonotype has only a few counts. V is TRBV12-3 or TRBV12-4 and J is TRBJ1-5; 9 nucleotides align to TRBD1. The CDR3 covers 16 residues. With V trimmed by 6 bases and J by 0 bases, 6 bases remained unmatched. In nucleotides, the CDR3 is TGTGCCAGCAGCACAGGGGGCCGCTATAGCAATCAGCCCCAGCATTTT. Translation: CASSTGGRYSNQPQHF.

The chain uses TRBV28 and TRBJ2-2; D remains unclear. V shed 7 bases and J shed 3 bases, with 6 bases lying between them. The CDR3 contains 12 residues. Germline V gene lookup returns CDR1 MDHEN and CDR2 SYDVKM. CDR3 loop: CASTGYTGELFF. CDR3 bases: TGTGCCAGCACGGGTTACACCGGGGAGCTGTTTTTT.

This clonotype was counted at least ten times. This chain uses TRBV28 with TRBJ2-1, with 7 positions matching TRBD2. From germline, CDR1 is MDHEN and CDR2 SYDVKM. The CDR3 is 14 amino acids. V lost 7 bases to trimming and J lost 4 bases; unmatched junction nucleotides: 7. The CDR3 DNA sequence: TGTGCCAGCATCCTCACTAGCGCTTACAATGAGCAGTTCTTC. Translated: CASILTSAYNEQFF.

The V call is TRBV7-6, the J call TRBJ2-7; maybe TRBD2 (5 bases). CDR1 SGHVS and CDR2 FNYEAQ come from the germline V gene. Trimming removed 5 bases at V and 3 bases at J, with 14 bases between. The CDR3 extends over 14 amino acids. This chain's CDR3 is CASSPSIDYYEQYF. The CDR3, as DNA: TGTGCCAGCAGCCCTAGCATTGACTACTACGAGCAGTACTTC.

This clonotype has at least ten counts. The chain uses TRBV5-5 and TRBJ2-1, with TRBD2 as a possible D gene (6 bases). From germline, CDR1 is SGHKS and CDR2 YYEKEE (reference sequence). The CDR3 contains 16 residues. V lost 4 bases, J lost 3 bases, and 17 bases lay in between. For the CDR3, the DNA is TGTGCCAGCAGCCTGCGGGACGGGACTCGCTACAATGAGCAGTTCTTC. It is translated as CASSLRDGTRYNEQFF.

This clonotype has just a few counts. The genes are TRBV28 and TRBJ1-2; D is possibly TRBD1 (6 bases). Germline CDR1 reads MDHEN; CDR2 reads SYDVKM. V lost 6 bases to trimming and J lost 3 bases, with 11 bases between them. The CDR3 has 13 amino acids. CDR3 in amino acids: CASSLRGHYGYTF. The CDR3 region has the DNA TGTGCCAGCAGCCTCCGGGGGCACTATGGCTACACCTTC.

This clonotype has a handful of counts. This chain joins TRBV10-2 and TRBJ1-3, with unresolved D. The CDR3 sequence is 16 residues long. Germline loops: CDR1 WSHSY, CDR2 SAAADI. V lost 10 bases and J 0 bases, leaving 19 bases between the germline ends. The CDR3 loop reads CATIRWSGLSGNTIYF. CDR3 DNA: TGCGCCACCATTCGTTGGTCAGGACTCTCTGGAAACACCATATATTTT.